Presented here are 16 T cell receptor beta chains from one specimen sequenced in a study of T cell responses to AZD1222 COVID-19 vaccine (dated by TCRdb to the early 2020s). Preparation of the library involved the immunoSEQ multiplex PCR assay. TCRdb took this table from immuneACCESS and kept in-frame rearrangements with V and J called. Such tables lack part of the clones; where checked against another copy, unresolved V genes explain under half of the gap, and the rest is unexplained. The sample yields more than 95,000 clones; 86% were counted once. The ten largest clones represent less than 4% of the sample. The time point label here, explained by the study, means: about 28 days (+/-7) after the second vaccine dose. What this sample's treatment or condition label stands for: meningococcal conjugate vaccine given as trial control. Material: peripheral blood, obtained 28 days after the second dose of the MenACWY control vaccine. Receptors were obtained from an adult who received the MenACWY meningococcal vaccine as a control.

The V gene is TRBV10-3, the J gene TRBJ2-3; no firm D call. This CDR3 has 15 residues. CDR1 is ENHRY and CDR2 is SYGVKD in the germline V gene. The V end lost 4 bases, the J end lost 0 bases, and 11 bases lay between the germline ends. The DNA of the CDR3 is TGTGCCATCAGTGCGGCGGCAGGAAGCACAGATACGCAGTATTTT. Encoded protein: CAISAAAGSTDTQYF.

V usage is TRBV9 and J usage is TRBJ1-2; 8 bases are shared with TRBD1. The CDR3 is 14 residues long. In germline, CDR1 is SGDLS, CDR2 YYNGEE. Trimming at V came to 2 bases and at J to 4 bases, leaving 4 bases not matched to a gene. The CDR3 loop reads CASSVPGQAYGYTF. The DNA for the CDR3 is TGTGCCAGCAGCGTTCCGGGACAGGCCTATGGCTACACCTTC.

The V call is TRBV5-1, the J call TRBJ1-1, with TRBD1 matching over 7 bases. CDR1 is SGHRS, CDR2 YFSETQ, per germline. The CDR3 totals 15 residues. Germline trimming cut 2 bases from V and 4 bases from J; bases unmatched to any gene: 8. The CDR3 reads CASSFDRAQGTEAFF. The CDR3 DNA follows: TGCGCCAGCAGCTTCGACAGGGCGCAGGGCACTGAAGCTTTCTTT.

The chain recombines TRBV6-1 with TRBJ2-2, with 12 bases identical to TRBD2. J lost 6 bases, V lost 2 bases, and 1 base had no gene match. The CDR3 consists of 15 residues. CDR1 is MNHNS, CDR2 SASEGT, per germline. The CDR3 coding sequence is TGTGCCAGCAGTGAACTAGCGGGGGGGCCCGGGGAGCTGTTTTTT. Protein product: CASSELAGGPGELFF.

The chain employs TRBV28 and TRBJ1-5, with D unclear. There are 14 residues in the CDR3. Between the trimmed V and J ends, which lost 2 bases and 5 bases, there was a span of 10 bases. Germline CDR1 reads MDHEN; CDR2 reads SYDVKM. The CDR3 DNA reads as TGTGCCAGCAGTTTACCAACTTGGGATCAGCCCCAGCATTTT. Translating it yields CASSLPTWDQPQHF.

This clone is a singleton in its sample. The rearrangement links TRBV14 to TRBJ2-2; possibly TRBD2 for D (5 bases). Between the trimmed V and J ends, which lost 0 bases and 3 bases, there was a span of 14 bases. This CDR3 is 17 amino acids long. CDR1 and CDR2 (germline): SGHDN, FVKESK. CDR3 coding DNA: TGTGCCAGCAGCCAAGAAGAAGTGCGGGTGGACACCGGGGAGCTGTTTTTT. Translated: CASSQEEVRVDTGELFF. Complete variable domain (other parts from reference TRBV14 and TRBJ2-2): EAGVTQFPSHSVIEKGQTVTLRCDPISGHDNLYWYRRVMGKEIKFLLHFVKESKQDESGMPNNRFLAERTGGTYSTLKVQPAELEDSGVYFCASSQEEVRVDTGELFFGEGSRLTVL.

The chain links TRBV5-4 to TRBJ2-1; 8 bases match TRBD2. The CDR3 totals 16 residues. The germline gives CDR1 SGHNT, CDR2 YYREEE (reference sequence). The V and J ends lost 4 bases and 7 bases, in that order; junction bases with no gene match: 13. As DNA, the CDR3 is TGTGCCAGCAGCCCAGGAGGTCTAGCGGGTTCTAATGAGCAGTTCTTC. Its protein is CASSPGGLAGSNEQFF.

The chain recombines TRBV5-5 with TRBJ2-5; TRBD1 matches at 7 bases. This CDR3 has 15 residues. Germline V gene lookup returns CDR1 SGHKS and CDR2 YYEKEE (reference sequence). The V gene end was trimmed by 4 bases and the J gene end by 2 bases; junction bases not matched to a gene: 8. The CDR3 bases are TGTGCCAGCAGCCCCACGCAGGGGGTTCAAGAGACCCAGTACTTC. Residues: CASSPTQGVQETQYF. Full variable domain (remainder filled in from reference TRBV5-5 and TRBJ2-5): DAGVTQSPTHLIKTRGQQVTLRCSPISGHKSVSWYQQVLGQGPQFIFQYYEKEERGRGNFPDRFSARQFPNYSSELNVNALLLGDSALYLCASSPTQGVQETQYFGPGTRLLVL.

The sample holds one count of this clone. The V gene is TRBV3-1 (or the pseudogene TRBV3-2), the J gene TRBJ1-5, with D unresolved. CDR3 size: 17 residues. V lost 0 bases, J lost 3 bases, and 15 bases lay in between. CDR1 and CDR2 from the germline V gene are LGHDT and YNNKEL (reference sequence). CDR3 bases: TGTGCCAGCAGCCAAGATATAGTTCAGGAGGTCAATCAGCCCCAGCATTTT. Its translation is CASSQDIVQEVNQPQHF.

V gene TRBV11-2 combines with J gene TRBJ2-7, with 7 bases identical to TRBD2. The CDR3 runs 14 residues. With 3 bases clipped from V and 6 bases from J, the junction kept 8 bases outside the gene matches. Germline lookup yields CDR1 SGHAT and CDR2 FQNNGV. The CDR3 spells CASSFGGNGREQYF. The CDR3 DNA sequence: TGTGCCAGCAGCTTCGGGGGGAACGGTCGCGAGCAGTACTTC.

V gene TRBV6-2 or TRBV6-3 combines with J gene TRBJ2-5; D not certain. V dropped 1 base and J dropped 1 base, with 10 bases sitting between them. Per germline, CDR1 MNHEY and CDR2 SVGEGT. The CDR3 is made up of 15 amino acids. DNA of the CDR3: TGTGCCAGCAGTTACTTTGACATATCCCAAGAGACCCAGTACTTC. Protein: CASSYFDISQETQYF.

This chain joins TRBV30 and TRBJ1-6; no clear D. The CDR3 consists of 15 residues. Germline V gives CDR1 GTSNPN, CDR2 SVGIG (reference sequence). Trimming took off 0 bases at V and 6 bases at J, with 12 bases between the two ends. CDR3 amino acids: CAWSVGSVRNSPLHF. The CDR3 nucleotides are TGTGCCTGGAGTGTTGGGTCAGTGCGTAATTCACCCCTCCACTTT.

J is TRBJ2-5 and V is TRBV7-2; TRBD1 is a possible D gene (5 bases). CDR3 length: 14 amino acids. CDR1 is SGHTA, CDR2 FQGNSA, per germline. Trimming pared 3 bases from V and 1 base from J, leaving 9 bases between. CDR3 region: CASSFQGSQETQYF. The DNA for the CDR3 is TGTGCCAGCAGCTTCCAGGGATCCCAAGAGACCCAGTACTTC.

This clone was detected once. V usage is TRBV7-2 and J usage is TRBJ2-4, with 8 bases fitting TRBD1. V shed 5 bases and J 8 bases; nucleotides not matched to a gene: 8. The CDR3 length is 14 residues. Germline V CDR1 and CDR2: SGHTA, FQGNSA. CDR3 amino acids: CASSPGTGGDIQYF. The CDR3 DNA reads TGTGCCAGCAGCCCCGGGACAGGAGGGGACATTCAGTACTTC.

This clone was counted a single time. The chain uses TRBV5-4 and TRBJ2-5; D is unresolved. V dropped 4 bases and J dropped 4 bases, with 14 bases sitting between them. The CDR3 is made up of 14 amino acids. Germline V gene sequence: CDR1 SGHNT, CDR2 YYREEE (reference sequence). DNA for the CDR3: TGTGCCAGCAGCCCCCCGGGCGCATCAGAGACCCAGTACTTC. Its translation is CASSPPGASETQYF.

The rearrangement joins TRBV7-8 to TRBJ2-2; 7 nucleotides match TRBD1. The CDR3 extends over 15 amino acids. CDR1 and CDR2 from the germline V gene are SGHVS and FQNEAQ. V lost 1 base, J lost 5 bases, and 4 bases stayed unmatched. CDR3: CASSLVARGTGELFF. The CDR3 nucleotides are TGTGCCAGCAGCTTAGTGGCCAGGGGGACCGGGGAGCTGTTTTTT. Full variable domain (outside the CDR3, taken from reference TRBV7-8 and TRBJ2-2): GAGVSQSPRYKVAKRGQDVALRCDPISGHVSLFWYQQALGQGPEFLTYFQNEAQLDKSGLPSDRFFAERPEGSVSTLKIQRTQQEDSAVYLCASSLVARGTGELFFGEGSRLTVL.